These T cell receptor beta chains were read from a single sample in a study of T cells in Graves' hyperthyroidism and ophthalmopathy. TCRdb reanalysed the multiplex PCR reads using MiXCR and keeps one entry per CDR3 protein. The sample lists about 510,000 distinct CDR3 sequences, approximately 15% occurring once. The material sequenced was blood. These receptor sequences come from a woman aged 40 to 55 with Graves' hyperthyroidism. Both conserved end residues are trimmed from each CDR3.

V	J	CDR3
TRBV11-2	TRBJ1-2	ASSPDIIYGYT
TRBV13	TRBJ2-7	ASSPGAGTYEQY
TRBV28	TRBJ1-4	ASSSGQGAEKLF
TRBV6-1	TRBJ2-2	ASSSFGTSDTGELF
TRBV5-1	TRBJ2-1	ASSFFPGNNEQF
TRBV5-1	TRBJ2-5	ASRLTGLQETQY
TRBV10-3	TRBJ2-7	AISERQGTYEQY
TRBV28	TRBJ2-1	ASSFDRGSSYNEQF
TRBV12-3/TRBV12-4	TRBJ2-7	ASSPTIRLSYEQY
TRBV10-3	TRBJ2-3	AISPSGSFTDTQY
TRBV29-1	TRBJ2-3	SVVGIAGGSDTQY
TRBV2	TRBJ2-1	ASAILRQGGNEQF
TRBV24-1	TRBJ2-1	ATSDPSGSRDEQF
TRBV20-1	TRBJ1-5	SATGGNSNQPQH
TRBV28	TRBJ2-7	ASSVPGLAGLGSYEQY
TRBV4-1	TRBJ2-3	ASSHIRDTQY
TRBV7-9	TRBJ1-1	ASSPTNIMTGGDTEAF
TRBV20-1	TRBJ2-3	SAPNKAGGPSDTQY
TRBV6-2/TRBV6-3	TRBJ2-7	ASSYMLAGGPYEQY
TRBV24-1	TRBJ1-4	ATSDPKSTNEKLF
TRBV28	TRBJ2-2	ASSLGGHNTGELF
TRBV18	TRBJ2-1	ASSPGERPYNEQF
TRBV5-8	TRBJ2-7	ASSGGGSPNEQY
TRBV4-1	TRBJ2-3	ASSPEGLAGTDTQY
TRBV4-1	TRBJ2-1	ASSHPQTSGVVYEQF
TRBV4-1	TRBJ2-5	ASSPGTGLAGLETQY
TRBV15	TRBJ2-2	ATSKRTGGRTGELF
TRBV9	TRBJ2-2	ASSFYPGELF
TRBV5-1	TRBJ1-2	ASSSLQGANGYT
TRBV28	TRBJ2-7	ASSLSLPGQGAYEQY
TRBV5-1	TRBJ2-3	ASSPLAGGRSTADTQY